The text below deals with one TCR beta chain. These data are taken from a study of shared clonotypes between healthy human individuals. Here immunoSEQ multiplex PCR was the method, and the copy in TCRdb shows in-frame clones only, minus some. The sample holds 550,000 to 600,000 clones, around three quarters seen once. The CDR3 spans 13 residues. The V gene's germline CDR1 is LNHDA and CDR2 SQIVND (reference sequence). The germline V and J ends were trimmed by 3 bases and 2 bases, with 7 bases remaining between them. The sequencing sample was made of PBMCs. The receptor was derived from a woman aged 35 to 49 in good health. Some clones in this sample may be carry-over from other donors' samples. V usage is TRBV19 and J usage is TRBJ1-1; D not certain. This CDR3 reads CASSMAVNTEAFF. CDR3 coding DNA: TGTGCCAGTAGTATGGCGGTCAACACTGAAGCTTTCTTT.